This T cell receptor (beta chain) was sequenced in a study of blood T cell repertoires in COVID-19 (dated by TCRdb to 2019 to 2021). For the study in its entirety: Samples from collaborators originated in the United States, Italy and Spain and spanned both the acute and convalescent phases of COVID-19. Where available, HLA class I and class II types were taken from metadata supplied by the sample provider and were not determined by assay-based typing. The samples were drawn from the first 160 participants of the ongoing ImmuneRACE study and from some 1,300 subjects provided by 6 global collaborators. Subjects who had been exposed to COVID-19, were actively infected with it, or had recovered from it provided the deeply sampled blood TCRbeta repertoires that made up the dataset. A freely available public database, intended as a resource for researchers studying the immune response to SARS-CoV-2, is where the repertoires were released. The material from the prospective study consisted of cDNA or gDNA derived from T cells, B-cell-depleted T cells, or PBMCs. Sample metadata almost always included a de-identified subject ID, COVID-19 status, age in years and sex.

Points the paper makes about the study in general: Clinical and demographic metadata were provided uncurated, with the amount varying by source and participant.

One collaborating source in Seattle enrolled patients during active infection and followed them longitudinally through the course of disease. The collaborating institutions used their own protocols to collect whole blood in K2EDTA tubes. Collaborator samples were shipped for TCRbeta analysis as frozen whole blood, isolated PBMCs, or DNA extracted from either sample type. A note on this clone: The antigen it recognizes is unknown. Qualities for individual bases were not recorded, and no much larger clone is one base off.

In the germline V gene, CDR1 corresponds to SGHTA and CDR2 to FQGNSA. Its CDR3 holds 14 amino acids, cysteine through phenylalanine. Only the CDR3 part of the read is kept: 42 bases, read in frame from the first base. The germline ends are 13 bases apart after V is trimmed by 5 bases and J by 5 bases. TCRbeta CDR3 regions were amplified from genomic DNA using the immunoSEQ Assay, a bias-controlled multiplex PCR. In the source study's methods: The number of nucleated cells in each sample was estimated by amplification of reference gene primers within the assay. To quantify the absolute abundance of each unique TCRbeta CDR3 rearrangement, sequence reads were collapsed and filtered. Productive Simpson clonality was computed per sample as the square root of Simpson's diversity index over productive rearrangements. Drawn from immuneACCESS, this table holds only the in-frame rearrangements with V and J called that TCRdb kept. Clones are partly lost; checked studies trace under half to an unresolved V gene and leave the rest unexplained. V and J calls and clone size come straight from that table; D and trimming were deduced from the DNA. Present in this sample are roughly 440,000 clones, around 88% of which were seen just once. The ten most abundant clones make up 10% to 15% of the sample.

The rearranged chain carries TRBV7-2 and TRBJ2-1; a weak D assignment points to TRBD2 (5 bases agree). The sequenced material came from peripheral blood. The source of this sequence is a woman aged 45-59 years with COVID-19, enrolled during active disease. CDR3 region: CASSVSPGNNEQFF. The DNA is TGTGCCAGCAGCGTAAGCCCGGGGAACAATGAGCAGTTCTTC.